The source of this TCR beta chain is a study of CD8 T cells in ankylosing spondylitis. Study-wide points: Peripheral blood samples showed relatively rare disease-linked clones, and these clones were CD8+. A motif of fewer than ten highly homologous TCR beta variants was seen as apparently characteristic of ankylosing spondylitis blood.

From germline, CDR1 is MNHEY and CDR2 SVGEGT. The V end was cut by 4 bases, the J end by 6 bases, with 21 bases between. This CDR3 is built from 17 residues. TCRdb redid the calling of the 5' RACE reads with MiXCR, one entry per CDR3 protein. Here the sample spans 200,000 to 250,000 distinct CDR3 sequences, 7% to 8% being singletons. In this sample, this clonotype turned up many times. The antigen is undetermined. This sequence was found in a male donor with ankylosing spondylitis. Sequencing used blood, either unsorted or a sorted T cell fraction (not recorded which). V usage is TRBV6-2 or TRBV6-3 and J usage is TRBJ2-2, with D possibly matching TRBD2 (6 bases). The CDR3 nucleotides read TGTGCCAGCAGTTTTCCCCGGGGGAGACCAGACGCCGGGGAGCTGTTTTTT. Translating it yields CASSFPRGRPDAGELFF.